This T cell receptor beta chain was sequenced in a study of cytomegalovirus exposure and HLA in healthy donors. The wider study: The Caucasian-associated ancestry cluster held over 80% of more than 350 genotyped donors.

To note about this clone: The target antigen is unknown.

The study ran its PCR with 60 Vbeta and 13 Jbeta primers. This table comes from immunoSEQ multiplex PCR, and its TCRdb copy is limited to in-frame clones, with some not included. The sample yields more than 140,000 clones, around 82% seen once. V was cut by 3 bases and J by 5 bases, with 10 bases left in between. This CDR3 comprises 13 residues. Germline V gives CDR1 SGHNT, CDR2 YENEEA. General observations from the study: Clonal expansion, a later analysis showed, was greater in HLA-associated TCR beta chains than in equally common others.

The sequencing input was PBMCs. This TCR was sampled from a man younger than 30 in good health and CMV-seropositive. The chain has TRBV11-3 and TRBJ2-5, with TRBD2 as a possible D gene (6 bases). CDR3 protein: CASSLTGVETQYF. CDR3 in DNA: TGTGCCAGCAGCTTGACGGGAGTCGAGACCCAGTACTTC.